A selection of T cell receptor beta chains follows, all from one sample in a study of blood T cell repertoires in COVID-19. Generated by immunoSEQ multiplex PCR, the TCRdb table keeps only in-frame clones and is missing some. The sample yields about 210,000 clones, about four fifths seen once. Sample: PBMCs or T cells enriched from blood (not recorded which). Source of these receptors: a woman between 45 and 65 years old with acute COVID-19. CDR3s include the opening cysteine and the closing phenylalanine or tryptophan. Fields, in order: J gene, D gene, clone size, V gene, CDR3 protein, CDR3 DNA. The D gene is left open where the match is weak. Clone size, where shown, is once, few, many, or a class for clones that have expanded.

TRBJ1-3 TRBD1 NA TRBV27 CASSFRDRGTIYF TGTGCCAGCAGTTTCCGGGACAGAGGAACCATATATTTT
TRBJ2-3 NA NA TRBV6-5 CASSRGGPSTDTQYF TGTGCCAGCAGTCGGGGTGGGCCTAGCACAGATACGCAGTATTTT
TRBJ1-2 TRBD1 NA TRBV13 CASSLGADRVPFF TGTGCCAGCAGCTTAGGTGCTGACAGGGTCCCCTTCTTC
TRBJ1-5 TRBD1 NA TRBV24-1 CATSGTGGNQPQHF TGTGCCACCAGCGGGACAGGGGGCAATCAGCCCCAGCATTTT
TRBJ2-7 NA NA TRBV19 CASSMGLYEQYF TGTGCCAGTAGTATGGGACTCTACGAGCAGTACTTC
TRBJ2-7 TRBD2 once TRBV19 CASSIAAGASDEQYF TGTGCCAGTAGTATAGCAGCGGGAGCTAGCGACGAGCAGTACTTC
TRBJ1-4 NA once TRBV19 CASSKQASNEKLFF TGTGCCAGTAGTAAACAGGCGTCTAATGAAAAACTGTTTTTT
TRBJ2-7 TRBD2 NA TRBV3-1/TRBV3-2 CASSRLAGGPSVYEQYF TGTGCCAGCAGCCGACTAGCGGGGGGGCCGTCGGTATACGAGCAGTACTTC
TRBJ2-2 NA NA TRBV4-1 CASSQVIADDTGELFF TGCGCCAGCAGCCAAGTCATAGCGGATGACACCGGGGAGCTGTTTTTT
TRBJ2-7 TRBD1 NA TRBV28 CAIRRQGGYYEQYF TGTGCCATTAGGAGACAGGGGGGCTACTACGAGCAGTACTTC
TRBJ2-4 NA NA TRBV6-2/TRBV6-3 CASSYTGALGAKNIQYF TGTGCCAGCAGTTACACGGGAGCCTTGGGAGCCAAAAACATTCAGTACTTC
TRBJ2-6 NA NA TRBV7-2 CASSLAPWMRDSKSSGANVLTF TGTGCCAGCAGCTTAGCTCCTTGGATGCGGGACAGTAAAAGCTCTGGGGCCAACGTCCTGACTTTC
TRBJ1-1 TRBD1 few TRBV6-4 CASSITGQGIGEAFF TGTGCCAGCAGTATTACCGGACAGGGCATAGGTGAAGCTTTCTTT
TRBJ1-2 NA NA TRBV7-8 CASSSNFGYGYTF TGTGCCAGCAGCTCCAACTTCGGCTATGGCTACACCTTC
TRBJ2-6 TRBD1 NA TRBV2 CASSRDRGNSGANVLTF TGTGCCAGCAGCAGGGACAGAGGAAACTCTGGGGCCAACGTCCTGACTTTC
TRBJ1-5 NA NA TRBV5-1 CASSLGQGDQPQHF TGCGCCAGCAGCTTGGGGCAGGGTGATCAGCCCCAGCATTTT
TRBJ1-3 NA NA TRBV18 CASSPRQENSGNTIYF TGTGCCAGCTCACCTAGACAGGAGAACTCTGGAAACACCATATATTTT
TRBJ2-5 NA NA TRBV5-4 CASSFPGAQETQYF TGTGCCAGCAGCTTTCCAGGGGCACAAGAGACCCAGTACTTC
TRBJ2-1 NA NA TRBV14 CASSHMGDEQFF TGTGCCAGCAGCCATATGGGCGATGAGCAGTTCTTC
TRBJ2-1 TRBD2 NA TRBV5-1 CASSTTGGGLYNEQFF TGCGCCAGCAGCACAACGGGCGGGGGGCTATACAATGAGCAGTTCTTC
TRBJ1-4 NA NA TRBV7-9 CASSLAVTGKNEKLFF TGTGCCAGCAGCTTAGCGGTAACAGGGAAAAATGAAAAACTGTTTTTT
TRBJ2-3 TRBD2 NA TRBV24-1 CATSGTSGKWDTQYF TGTGCCACCAGTGGGACTAGCGGGAAATGGGATACGCAGTATTTT